The 30 T cell receptor beta chains listed next were all sequenced from one sample in a study of CD8+ T cells in alopecia areata. RNA, once extracted, was reverse transcribed into cDNA for use as the sequencing template. Generated by immunoSEQ multiplex PCR, the TCRdb table keeps only in-frame clones and is missing some. The data show about 180,000 clones, 63% seen once. Specimen: CD4+ T cells sorted from blood, collected at week 0. These receptors were obtained from a human donor with alopecia areata.

The rearrangement joins TRBV30 to TRBJ1-5; TRBD1 might be the D (6 bases). This CDR3 is 13 amino acids long. Germline V gene data show CDR1 as GTSNPN and CDR2 as SVGIG (reference sequence). V dropped 0 bases and J dropped 10 bases, with 13 bases sitting between them. The CDR3 protein is CAWSVQGDYPQHF. The CDR3 DNA follows: TGTGCCTGGAGTGTACAGGGAGACTATCCCCAGCATTTT.

The chain uses TRBV19 and TRBJ2-1; a possible D gene is TRBD2 (5 bases). V was clipped by 3 bases and J by 8 bases, with 14 bases between them. CDR1 LNHDA and CDR2 SQIVND come from the germline V gene (reference sequence). The CDR3 is 14 amino acids. This chain's CDR3 is CASSMSASSDEQFF. The CDR3 DNA follows: TGTGCCAGTAGTATGTCAGCTAGCAGCGATGAGCAGTTCTTC.

The chain employs TRBV29-1 and TRBJ1-2; 9 nucleotides line up with TRBD1. The CDR3 totals 13 residues. Trimming removed 5 bases from V and 4 bases from J; junction bases left unmatched: 5. The germline gives CDR1 SQVTM, CDR2 ANQGSEA. The CDR3 DNA follows: TGCAGCGTTAACACAGGGGGCGCCTATGGCTACACCTTC. Its protein product is CSVNTGGAYGYTF.

The rearrangement joins TRBV7-3 to TRBJ2-7, with 7 bases that match TRBD2. The trim removed 5 bases at V and 0 bases at J, leaving 13 bases unmatched. The CDR3 is 17 residues long. The germline CDR1 and CDR2 sequences are SGHTA and FQGTGA. In DNA form, the CDR3 reads TGTGCCAGCAGCCGCCCAGCGGGGAACCCCCGCTCCTACGAGCAGTACTTC. It yields the protein CASSRPAGNPRSYEQYF.

In nucleotides, the CDR3 is TGTGCCAGCAGCTTACCTATGAACACTGAAGCTTTCTTT. Translating gives CASSLPMNTEAFF. This sequence joins TRBV7-9 and TRBJ1-1; D gene ambiguous. The CDR3 runs to 13 residues. Trimming took 2 bases from V and 0 from J, leaving 4 bases between them. Germline V gives CDR1 SEHNR, CDR2 FQNEAQ (reference sequence).

The rearrangement uses TRBV2 and TRBJ2-5; 7 nucleotides line up with TRBD1. V dropped 4 bases and J dropped 9; count of bases not matched to a gene: 11. This CDR3 is 14 amino acids long. Per germline, CDR1 SNHLY and CDR2 FYNNEI. Here the CDR3 reads CASSGRGQSIAQYF. The CDR3 DNA reads TGTGCCAGCAGTGGACGGGGACAGAGTATCGCCCAGTACTTC.

The chain links TRBV15 to TRBJ1-2, with D hard to call. V lost 3 bases to trimming and J lost 0 bases, with 5 bases between them. Germline CDR1 is LNHNV and CDR2 is YYDKDF (reference sequence). The CDR3 sequence is 13 residues long. The CDR3 reads CATSSGPNYGYTF. For the CDR3, the DNA is TGTGCCACCAGCAGCGGGCCTAACTATGGCTACACCTTC. Looking up the rest from reference TRBV15 and TRBJ1-2 gives the full variable domain: DAMVIQNPRYQVTQFGKPVTLSCSQTLNHNVMYWYQQKSSQAPKLLFHYYDKDFNNEADTPDNFQSRRPNTSFCFLDIRSPGLGDTAMYLCATSSGPNYGYTFGSGTRLTVV.

In its sample, this clone was seen once. The chain employs TRBV9 and TRBJ2-1, with D possibly being TRBD1 or TRBD2 (6 bases each). Trimming shortened V by 7 bases and J by 5 bases, and 10 bases separated the two germline ends. The CDR3 sequence is 12 residues long. The germline V gene has CDR1 SGDLS and CDR2 YYNGEE. For the CDR3, the DNA is TGTGCCAGCGGGGGGCCGGACAATGAGCAGTTCTTC. Amino acid sequence: CASGGPDNEQFF.

The rearrangement joins TRBV29-1 to TRBJ1-2; 9 bases are a match to TRBD1. This CDR3 is 11 amino acids long. Per germline, CDR1 SQVTM and CDR2 ANQGSEA. V was clipped by 7 bases and J by 11 bases; unmatched bases: 8. CDR3: CSAAGTGFYTF. In DNA form, the CDR3 reads TGCAGCGCTGCGGGGACAGGGTTTTACACCTTC.

The gene calls are TRBV6-1 and TRBJ2-3; D unclear. Looked up from germline, CDR1 is MNHNS and CDR2 is SASEGT. This CDR3 contains 14 residues. The V and J ends lost 4 bases and 2 bases respectively, with 10 bases between them. For the CDR3, the DNA is TGTGCCAGCAGTGTTCAGAGGAACACAGATACGCAGTATTTT. Amino acids: CASSVQRNTDTQYF.

The J gene is TRBJ2-1, the V gene TRBV29-1; D may be TRBD1 (5 bases). V was shortened by 1 base and J by 10 bases, with 5 bases between the two germline ends. Germline CDR1 and CDR2: SQVTM and ANQGSEA. The CDR3 has 10 residues. The CDR3 sequence is CSVEGGEQFF. The CDR3 coding sequence is TGCAGCGTTGAAGGGGGCGAGCAGTTCTTC.

This clone was seen many times. This chain uses TRBV6-4 with TRBJ2-7; TRBD2 matches 12 bases. The CDR3 has 15 residues. The ends lost 3 bases at V and 2 bases at J; junction bases unmatched: 2. CDR1 MRHNA and CDR2 SNTAGT come from the germline V gene. DNA of the CDR3: TGTGCCAGCAGTGAACTAGCGGGGGGCGCCTACGAGCAGTACTTC. It translates to CASSELAGGAYEQYF.

The chain carries TRBV30 and TRBJ2-3; D is ambiguous. Germline CDR1 reads GTSNPN; CDR2 reads SVGIG (reference sequence). Trimming took off 0 bases at V and 12 bases at J, with 10 bases between the two ends. The CDR3 is 11 residues long. The CDR3 nucleotides read TGTGCCTGGAGTGTACCAGAAATACAGTATTTT. Translating it yields CAWSVPEIQYF.

The chain combines TRBV7-8 with TRBJ1-6; possibly TRBD1 for D (5 bases). The V and J ends lost 3 bases and 4 bases respectively, with 10 bases between them. The CDR3 is 15 residues long. Germline V CDR1 and CDR2: SGHVS, FQNEAQ. CDR3 DNA sequence: TGTGCCAGCAGCTTGGCGGGGCTTTATAATTCACCCCTCCACTTT. This encodes CASSLAGLYNSPLHF.

This clone has only a few counts. The chain couples TRBV14 to TRBJ2-3; 9 nucleotides line up with TRBD1. V lost 1 base and J lost 1; bases outside the gene matches: 3. From germline, CDR1 is SGHDN and CDR2 FVKESK. CDR3 length: 16 residues. The CDR3 DNA is TGTGCCAGCAGCCAAGGGGGACAGGGCCGCACAGATACGCAGTATTTT. It translates to CASSQGGQGRTDTQYF.

The CDR3: CASSPAPSNYGYTF. CDR3 DNA: TGTGCCAGCAGTCCCGCCCCGTCTAACTATGGCTACACCTTC. The chain has TRBV6-5 and TRBJ1-2; D call uncertain. This CDR3 is 14 amino acids long. V gave up 5 bases and J gave up 0 bases, with 10 bases separating them. CDR1 is MNHEY, CDR2 SVGAGI, per germline.

The chain employs TRBV30 and TRBJ1-2; D gene unclear. CDR1 GTSNPN and CDR2 SVGIG come from the germline V gene (reference sequence). Trimming took 2 bases from V and 0 from J, leaving 7 bases between them. The CDR3 sequence is 13 residues long. CDR3 coding DNA: TGTGCCTGGAGTAAAGGTTCTAACTATGGCTACACCTTC. Residues: CAWSKGSNYGYTF.

This rearrangement joins TRBV7-2 to TRBJ2-2, with D possibly called TRBD1 or TRBD2 (6 bases each). Germline V lookup: CDR1 SGHTA, CDR2 FQGNSA. Deletions cut 7 bases from V and 0 bases from J, with 12 bases between. The length of the CDR3 is 15 residues. The CDR3 loop is CASKKGGTNTGELFF. The CDR3 bases are TGTGCCAGCAAAAAGGGGGGAACGAACACCGGGGAGCTGTTTTTT.

This clone was counted only a few times. This chain connects TRBV23-1 to TRBJ1-1; D is unresolved. TRBV23-1 is an ORF, and what it does is uncertain. The CDR3 runs to 9 residues. Trimming took off 7 bases at V and 8 bases at J, with 5 bases between the two ends. CDR3 region: CASNEEAFF. DNA of the CDR3: TGCGCCAGCAACGAGGAAGCTTTCTTT.

The chain is built from TRBV19 and TRBJ2-5; D remains unclear. V was pared by 2 bases and J by 2 bases, with 9 bases between. CDR1 and CDR2 from the germline V gene are LNHDA and SQIVND (reference sequence). This CDR3 is built from 14 residues. The CDR3: CASSITISQETQYF. In DNA form, the CDR3 reads TGTGCCAGTAGTATAACCATTTCGCAAGAGACCCAGTACTTC.

The CDR3 is CASSVISGGLNYGYTF. The DNA for the CDR3 is TGTGCCAGCAGCGTAATCTCAGGGGGCCTTAACTATGGCTACACCTTC. The chain has TRBV7-2 and TRBJ1-2; TRBD1 agrees at 8 bases. This CDR3 spans 16 amino acids. The germline CDR1 and CDR2 sequences are SGHTA and FQGNSA. J lost 1 base, V lost 5 bases, and 9 bases had no gene match.

The J gene is TRBJ2-5, the V gene TRBV27, with 9 bases that match TRBD2. Trimming cost V 4 bases and J 5 bases; bases outside gene matches: 11. CDR1 is MNHEY, CDR2 SMNVEV, per germline (reference sequence). This CDR3 has 16 amino acids. The CDR3 coding sequence is TGTGCCAGCAGTTCCCCCCCAGGACTAGCGCTGGAGACCCAGTACTTC. This translates into CASSSPPGLALETQYF.

This rearrangement joins TRBV29-1 to TRBJ2-7; D not certain. Germline CDR1 is SQVTM and CDR2 is ANQGSEA. Trimming shortened V by 4 bases and J by 6 bases, and 10 bases separated the two germline ends. CDR3 length: 11 residues. The CDR3: CSVVLLREQYF. DNA for the CDR3: TGCAGCGTTGTACTACTCCGCGAGCAGTACTTC.

V is TRBV28 and J is TRBJ2-3; D may be TRBD1 (6 bases). Deletions cut 5 bases from V and 2 bases from J, with 17 bases between. The CDR3 totals 16 residues. CDR1 MDHEN and CDR2 SYDVKM come from the germline V gene. The CDR3 here is CASSGDHTGNTDTQYF. For the CDR3, the DNA is TGTGCCAGCAGTGGCGACCATACAGGGAACACAGATACGCAGTATTTT.

The chain recombines TRBV30 with TRBJ1-1, with D hard to call. The V end lost 1 base, the J end lost 7 bases, and 7 bases lay between the germline ends. The germline CDR1 and CDR2 sequences are GTSNPN and SVGIG (reference sequence). This CDR3 has 11 residues. The CDR3 nucleotides read TGTGCCTGGAGTGCCGGCCGTGAAGCTTTCTTT. Its protein is CAWSAGREAFF.

V is TRBV5-6 and J is TRBJ2-2; D is undetermined. Trimming took 6 bases from V and 6 from J, leaving 9 bases between them. There are 12 residues in the CDR3. Germline lookup yields CDR1 SGHDT and CDR2 YYEEEE. CDR3 nucleotide sequence: TGTGCCAGCAACCAATCACCCGGGGAGCTGTTTTTT. It is translated as CASNQSPGELFF.

This chain links TRBV30 with TRBJ2-1; D possibly uses TRBD1 or TRBD2 (5 bases each). The CDR3 spans 16 residues. CDR1 GTSNPN and CDR2 SVGIG come from the germline V gene (reference sequence). V lost 2 bases and J 1 base, leaving 15 bases between the germline ends. CDR3 amino acids: CAWSFIGTRSYNEQFF. DNA of the CDR3: TGTGCCTGGAGTTTCATAGGGACCCGTTCCTACAATGAGCAGTTCTTC.

The CDR3 coding sequence is TGTGCCAGCAGTGACGGGCCCCGGGAGTATTTT. Its protein product is CASSDGPREYF. The rearrangement joins TRBV2 to TRBJ2-3; D is undetermined. Germline CDR1 reads SNHLY; CDR2 reads FYNNEI. This CDR3 comprises 11 residues. V was clipped by 3 bases and J by 13 bases, with 11 bases between them.

V gene TRBV7-2 combines with J gene TRBJ2-4; 14 positions agree with TRBD2. V shed 5 bases and J 6 bases; nucleotides not matched to a gene: 9. Germline V gene lookup returns CDR1 SGHTA and CDR2 FQGNSA. The CDR3 extends over 17 amino acids. CDR3 sequence: CASSPGTSGGRRNIQYF. CDR3 nucleotide sequence: TGTGCCAGCAGCCCCGGGACTAGCGGGGGCCGGCGAAACATTCAGTACTTC.

This chain connects TRBV7-3 to TRBJ1-5, with D unresolved. Trimming shortened V by 5 bases and J by 5 bases, and 10 bases separated the two germline ends. The V gene's germline CDR1 is SGHTA and CDR2 FQGTGA. This CDR3 has 13 residues. The CDR3 DNA sequence: TGTGCCAGCAGCCGCGACGTTGATCAGCCCCAGCATTTT. Amino acids: CASSRDVDQPQHF.